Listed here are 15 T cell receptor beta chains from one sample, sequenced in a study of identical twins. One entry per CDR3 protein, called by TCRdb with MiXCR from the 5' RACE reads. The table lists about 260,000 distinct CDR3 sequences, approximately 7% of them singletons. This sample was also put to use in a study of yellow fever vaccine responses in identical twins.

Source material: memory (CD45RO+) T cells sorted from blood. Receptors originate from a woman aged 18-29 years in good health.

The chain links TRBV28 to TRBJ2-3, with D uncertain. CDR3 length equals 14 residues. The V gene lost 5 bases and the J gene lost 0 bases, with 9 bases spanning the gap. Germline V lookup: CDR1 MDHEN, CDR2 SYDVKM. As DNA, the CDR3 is TGTGCCAGCAGTCGTGCTGCAAGCACAGATACGCAGTATTTT. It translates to CASSRAASTDTQYF.

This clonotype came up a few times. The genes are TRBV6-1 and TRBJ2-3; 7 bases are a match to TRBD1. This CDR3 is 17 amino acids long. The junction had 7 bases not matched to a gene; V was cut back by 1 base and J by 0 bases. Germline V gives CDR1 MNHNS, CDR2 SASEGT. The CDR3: CASSEGGGRLSTDTQYF. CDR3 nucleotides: TGTGCCAGCAGTGAAGGAGGGGGCAGGCTTAGCACAGATACGCAGTATTTT.

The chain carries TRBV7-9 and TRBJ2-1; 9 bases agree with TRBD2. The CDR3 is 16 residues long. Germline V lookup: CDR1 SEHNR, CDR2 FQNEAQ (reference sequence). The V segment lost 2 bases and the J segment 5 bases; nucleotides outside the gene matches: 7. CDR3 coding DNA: TGTGCCAGCAGCTTAAGTTGGCTAGCGGGAAACAATGAGCAGTTCTTC. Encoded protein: CASSLSWLAGNNEQFF.

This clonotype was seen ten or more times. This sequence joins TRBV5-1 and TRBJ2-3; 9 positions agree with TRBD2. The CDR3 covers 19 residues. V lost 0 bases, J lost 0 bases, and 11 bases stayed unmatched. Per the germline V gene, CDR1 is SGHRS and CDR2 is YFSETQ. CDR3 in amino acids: CASSLEYGGGAASTDTQYF. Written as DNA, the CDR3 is TGCGCCAGCAGCTTGGAGTATGGCGGGGGGGCGGCTAGCACAGATACGCAGTATTTT.

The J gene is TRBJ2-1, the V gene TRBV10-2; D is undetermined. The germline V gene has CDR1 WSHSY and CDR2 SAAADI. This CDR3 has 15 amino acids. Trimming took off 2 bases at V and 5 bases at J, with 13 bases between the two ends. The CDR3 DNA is TGCGCCAGCAGTGAGGTTAGCATCGGCAACAATGAGCAGTTCTTC. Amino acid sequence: CASSEVSIGNNEQFF.

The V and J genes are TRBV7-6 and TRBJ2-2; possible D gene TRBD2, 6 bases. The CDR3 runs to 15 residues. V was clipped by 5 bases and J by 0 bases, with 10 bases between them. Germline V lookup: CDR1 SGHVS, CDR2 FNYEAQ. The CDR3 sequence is CASSSREANTGELFF. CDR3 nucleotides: TGTGCCAGCAGCAGCAGGGAGGCGAACACCGGGGAGCTGTTTTTT.

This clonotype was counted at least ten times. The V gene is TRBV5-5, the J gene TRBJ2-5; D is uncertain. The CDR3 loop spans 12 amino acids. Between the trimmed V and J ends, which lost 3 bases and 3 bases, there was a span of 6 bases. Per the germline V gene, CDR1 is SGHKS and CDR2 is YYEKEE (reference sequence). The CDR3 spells CASSWKEETQYF. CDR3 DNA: TGTGCCAGCAGCTGGAAAGAAGAGACCCAGTACTTC.

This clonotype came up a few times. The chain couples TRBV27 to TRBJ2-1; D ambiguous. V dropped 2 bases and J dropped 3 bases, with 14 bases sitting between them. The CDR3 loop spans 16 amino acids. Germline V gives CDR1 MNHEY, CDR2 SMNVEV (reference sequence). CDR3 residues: CASSLVGGAGYNEQFF. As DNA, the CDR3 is TGTGCCAGCAGTTTAGTTGGCGGTGCAGGCTACAATGAGCAGTTCTTC.

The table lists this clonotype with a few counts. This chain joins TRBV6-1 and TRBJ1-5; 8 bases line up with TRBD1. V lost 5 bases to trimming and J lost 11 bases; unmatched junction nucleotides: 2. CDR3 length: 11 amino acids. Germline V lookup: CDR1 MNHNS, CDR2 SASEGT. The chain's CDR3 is CASSSDRAQHF. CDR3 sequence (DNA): TGTGCCAGCAGTTCGGACAGGGCCCAGCATTTT.

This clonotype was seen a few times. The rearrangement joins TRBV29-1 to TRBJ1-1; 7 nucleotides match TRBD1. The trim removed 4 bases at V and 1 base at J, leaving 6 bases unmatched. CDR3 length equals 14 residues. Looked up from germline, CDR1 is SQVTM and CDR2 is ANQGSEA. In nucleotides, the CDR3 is TGCAGCGTTGGGGTGGGGACAGCGAACACTGAAGCTTTCTTT. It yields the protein CSVGVGTANTEAFF. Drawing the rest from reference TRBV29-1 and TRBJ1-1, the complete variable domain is SAVISQKPSRDICQRGTSLTIQCQVDSQVTMMFWYRQQPGQSLTLIATANQGSEATYESGFVIDKFPISRPNLTFSTLTVSNMSPEDSSIYLCSVGVGTANTEAFFGQGTRLTVV.

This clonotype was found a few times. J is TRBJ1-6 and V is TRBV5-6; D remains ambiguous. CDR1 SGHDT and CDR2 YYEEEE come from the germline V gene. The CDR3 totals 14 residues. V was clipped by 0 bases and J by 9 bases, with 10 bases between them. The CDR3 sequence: CASSLDYGISPLHF. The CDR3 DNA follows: TGTGCCAGCAGCTTGGACTATGGGATTTCACCCCTCCACTTT.

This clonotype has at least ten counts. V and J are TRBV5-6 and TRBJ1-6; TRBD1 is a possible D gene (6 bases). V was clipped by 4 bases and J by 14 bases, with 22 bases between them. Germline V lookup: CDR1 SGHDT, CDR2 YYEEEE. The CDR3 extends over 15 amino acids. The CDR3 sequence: CASSGGGPSGGSLHF. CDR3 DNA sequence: TGTGCCAGCAGCGGTGGGGGGCCATCCGGTGGGTCCCTCCACTTT.

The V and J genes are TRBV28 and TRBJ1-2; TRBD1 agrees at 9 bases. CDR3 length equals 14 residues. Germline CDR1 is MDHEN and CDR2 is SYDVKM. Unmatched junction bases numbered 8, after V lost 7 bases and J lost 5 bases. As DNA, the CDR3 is TGTGCCAGCATCTCGACCGGGACAGGGTATGGCTACACCTTC. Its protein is CASISTGTGYGYTF.

The CDR3 coding sequence is TGCAGTGCTAGAGAGCCTTCAAGGGGCGACCAAGAGACCCAGTACTTC. Translating it yields CSAREPSRGDQETQYF. The J gene is TRBJ2-5, the V gene TRBV20-1, with D possibly being TRBD1 (5 bases). CDR1 is DFQATT and CDR2 is SNEGSKA in the germline V gene (reference sequence). This CDR3 has 16 amino acids. V was pared by 0 bases and J by 0 bases, with 14 bases between.

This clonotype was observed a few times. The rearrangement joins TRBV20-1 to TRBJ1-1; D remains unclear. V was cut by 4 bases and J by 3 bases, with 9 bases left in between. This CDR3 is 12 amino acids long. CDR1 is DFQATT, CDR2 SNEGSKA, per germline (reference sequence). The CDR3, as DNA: TGCAGTGCTACCCCGGTGGACACTGAAGCTTTCTTT. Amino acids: CSATPVDTEAFF.